Following are 18 T cell receptor beta chains from one sample sequenced in a study of T-cell reconstitution after alpha-beta-depleted transplantation in children. TCRbeta library construction was performed incorporating unique molecular identifiers. TCRdb ran MiXCR on the PCR reads and lists one entry per CDR3 protein. The sample includes over 450,000 distinct CDR3 sequences, 10% of them seen just once. The sample was PBMCs, taken before TCRalphabeta/CD19-depleted stem cell transplant. All receptors derive from a child aged 2 to 15 with inherited bone marrow failure, due to receive a stem cell transplant.

This clonotype showed up many times. The V call is TRBV28, the J call TRBJ1-1, with D hard to call. CDR3 length: 12 residues. Trimming pared 8 bases from V and 0 bases from J, leaving 7 bases between. Germline V gene lookup returns CDR1 MDHEN and CDR2 SYDVKM. CDR3 DNA: TGTGCCAGCCGTTACTTGAACACTGAAGCTTTCTTT. Its translation: CASRYLNTEAFF.

This clonotype occurred many times. The J gene is TRBJ1-1, the V gene TRBV20-1; TRBD1 agrees at 7 bases. CDR1 DFQATT and CDR2 SNEGSKA come from the germline V gene (reference sequence). V gave up 4 bases and J gave up 5 bases; unmatched junction bases: 4. The CDR3 totals 12 residues. CDR3 sequence (DNA): TGCAGTGCTACGGACAGGCAAACTGAAGCTTTCTTT. Residues: CSATDRQTEAFF.

This clonotype occurred many times. The chain uses TRBV6-5 and TRBJ2-2; the D call may be TRBD1 or TRBD2 (6 bases each). V dropped 3 bases and J dropped 4 bases, with 15 bases sitting between them. Germline V gene sequence: CDR1 MNHEY, CDR2 SVGAGI. The length of the CDR3 is 16 residues. This chain's CDR3 is CASSYIGGDITGELFF. The CDR3 region has the DNA TGTGCCAGCAGTTATATAGGAGGGGACATCACCGGGGAGCTGTTTTTT.

This clonotype was counted at least ten times. The rearrangement links TRBV20-1 to TRBJ1-1, with 10 nucleotides matching TRBD1. Germline V gene data show CDR1 as DFQATT and CDR2 as SNEGSKA (reference sequence). The CDR3 sequence is 16 residues long. V was clipped by 0 bases and J by 1 base; unmatched bases: 5. The CDR3 DNA follows: TGCAGTGCTAGAGATTGGAGGACAGGGGGGAACACTGAAGCTTTCTTT. Amino acid sequence: CSARDWRTGGNTEAFF.

The chain employs TRBV7-6 and TRBJ2-5; 14 positions agree with TRBD2. The CDR3 runs 16 residues. Trimming cost V 5 bases and J 5 bases; bases outside gene matches: 7. The germline gives CDR1 SGHVS, CDR2 FNYEAQ. The CDR3 nucleotides are TGTGCCAGCAGCGGGGGACTAGCGGGAGTGGGGGAGACCCAGTACTTC. This gives the protein CASSGGLAGVGETQYF. Combining the CDR3 with reference TRBV7-6 and TRBJ2-5 gives the whole variable domain GAGVSQSPRYKVTKRGQDVALRCDPISGHVSLYWYRQALGQGPEFLTYFNYEAQQDKSGLPNDRFSAERPEGSISTLTIQRTEQRDSAMYRCASSGGLAGVGETQYFGPGTRLLVL.

This clonotype was counted ten times or more. This CDR3 is CASSLRRLYEQYF. As DNA, the CDR3 is TGCGCCAGCAGCTTGCGACGGCTATACGAGCAGTACTTC. This chain connects TRBV5-1 to TRBJ2-7; D ambiguous. The V end lost 1 base, the J end lost 4 bases, and 9 bases lay between the germline ends. Germline-derived CDR1 and CDR2 are SGHRS and YFSETQ. The CDR3 consists of 13 residues.

The J gene is TRBJ2-7, the V gene TRBV6-1; D tentatively reads TRBD1 or TRBD2 (6 bases each). The CDR3 is made up of 15 amino acids. The germline V and J ends were trimmed by 6 bases and 6 bases, with 21 bases remaining between them. Germline CDR1 reads MNHNS; CDR2 reads SASEGT. CDR3 amino acids: CASSPFLGGRGEQYF. CDR3 DNA: TGTGCCAGCAGCCCGTTCCTAGGGGGGAGAGGCGAGCAGTACTTC.

The chain employs TRBV12-3 or TRBV12-4 and TRBJ2-7, with D maybe TRBD2 (7 bases). CDR3 size: 16 residues. Trimming took 3 bases from V and 0 from J, leaving 15 bases between them. The DNA of the CDR3 is TGTGCCAGCAGTTTTTGGAGGGGGGGGAGCTCCTACGAGCAGTACTTC. As protein: CASSFWRGGSSYEQYF.

There are many counts of this clonotype. The genes are TRBV28 and TRBJ2-5; 8 positions match TRBD1. J lost 7 bases, V lost 5 bases, and 15 bases had no gene match. The CDR3 contains 16 residues. Germline CDR1 is MDHEN and CDR2 is SYDVKM. The CDR3: CASSNLDREENWTQYF. Written as DNA, the CDR3 is TGTGCCAGCAGTAACTTGGACAGGGAGGAGAATTGGACCCAGTACTTC.

This clonotype was observed a single time. A much more abundant neighbour one base away suggests this may be a read error. The chain has TRBV29-1 and TRBJ2-7, with 8 positions matching TRBD1. The CDR3 length is 11 residues. Germline V gene lookup returns CDR1 SQVTM and CDR2 ANQGSEA. V lost 7 bases, J lost 10 bases, and 9 bases stayed unmatched. CDR3 nucleotides: TGCAGCGCGACAGGGGCCTTAGACCAGTACTTC. This sequence encodes CSATGALDQYF.

This clonotype has just a few counts. V and J are TRBV29-1 and TRBJ2-7, with TRBD1 identical over 9 bases. The CDR3 totals 13 residues. Trimming at V came to 3 bases and at J to 7 bases, leaving 7 bases not matched to a gene. The V gene's germline CDR1 is SQVTM and CDR2 ANQGSEA. CDR3 nucleotides: TGCAGCGTTGAGCCACAGGGGGCGGGGGAGCAGTACTTC. It is translated as CSVEPQGAGEQYF.

This clonotype was counted at least ten times. V gene TRBV12-3 or TRBV12-4 combines with J gene TRBJ2-1; 9 bases agree with TRBD2. The CDR3 is 14 amino acids. V shed 8 bases, J shed 4 bases, and the junction held 6 bases outside the gene matches. The CDR3 sequence is CASLSGSSYNEQFF. The CDR3 nucleotides are TGTGCCAGCCTTAGCGGGAGTAGTTACAATGAGCAGTTCTTC.

This clonotype was counted ten times or more. The chain joins TRBV27 to TRBJ1-1; unclear D gene. The V gene's germline CDR1 is MNHEY and CDR2 SMNVEV (reference sequence). Trimming took off 5 bases at V and 9 bases at J, with 13 bases between the two ends. The CDR3 has 12 residues. The CDR3 here is CASSHRSSKAFF. In DNA form, the CDR3 reads TGTGCCAGCAGTCATCGGTCTTCCAAAGCTTTCTTT.

This clonotype was picked up many times. The chain recombines TRBV25-1 with TRBJ1-3; TRBD1 matches at 8 bases. This CDR3 spans 17 amino acids. Germline V gene sequence: CDR1 MGHDK, CDR2 SYGVNS. The ends lost 0 bases at V and 4 bases at J; junction bases unmatched: 8. Here the CDR3 DNA reads TGTGCCAGCAGTGAATATATCCTGAGGGACAGGGGAAACACCATATATTTT. This translates into CASSEYILRDRGNTIYF.

Many counts were recorded for this clonotype. The V gene is TRBV20-1, the J gene TRBJ2-3, with 8 bases aligning to TRBD2. CDR3 length: 17 amino acids. The V gene end was trimmed by 0 bases and the J gene end by 3 bases; junction bases not matched to a gene: 11. Germline V CDR1 and CDR2: DFQATT, SNEGSKA (reference sequence). The CDR3 coding sequence is TGCAGTGCTAGAGATTTCCGGCGGGAGGTCGGGACAGATACGCAGTATTTT. Encoded protein: CSARDFRREVGTDTQYF.

This clonotype was counted a single time. Likely a read error: the CDR3 ends without its conserved phenylalanine or tryptophan. The rearrangement links TRBV3-1 to TRBJ1-1; weak D call: TRBD1 (6 bases). The CDR3 is made up of 14 amino acids. CDR1 is LGHDT and CDR2 is YNNKEL in the germline V gene (reference sequence). Trimming cost V 1 base and J 3 bases, with 9 bases left between them. CDR3 sequence (DNA): TGTGCCAGCAGCCAAGGGGCAGGGGACACTGAAGCTTTCATT. Amino acid sequence: CASSQGAGDTEAFI.

There are many counts of this clonotype. Here the CDR3 DNA reads TGCAGTGCTAGACCCGGGACTAGCGGCAATGAGCAGTTCTTC. This gives the protein CSARPGTSGNEQFF. This chain links TRBV20-1 with TRBJ2-1, with TRBD2 matching 11 bases. This CDR3 is 14 amino acids long. The germline CDR1 and CDR2 sequences are DFQATT and SNEGSKA (reference sequence). V shed 2 bases, J shed 6 bases, and the junction held 3 bases outside the gene matches.

This clonotype showed up many times. V usage is TRBV18 and J usage is TRBJ1-1; 9 nucleotides match TRBD1. The CDR3 totals 15 residues. J gave up 3 bases and V 2 bases, and 4 bases lay outside the gene matches. Germline V lookup: CDR1 KGHSH, CDR2 LQKENI. CDR3 nucleotide sequence: TGTGCCAGCTCACCAAACAGGGGGCTGGACACTGAAGCTTTCTTT. Translated, it gives CASSPNRGLDTEAFF.